Below, 7 T cell receptor beta chains from the same sample are listed, as sequenced in a study of metastatic and nonmetastatic thyroid tumors. TCRdb redid the clone calls on the PCR reads using MiXCR. There are 6,000 to 8,000 clones in the sample; approximately 27% occur only once, and about 6.3% lies in the top ten. Patients underwent thyroid surgery, and none had received any treatment before it. The sample taken for sequencing was adjacent normal tissue. These receptors came from a female donor with papillary thyroid cancer or a benign thyroid nodule (not recorded which). Some clones in this sample may be carry-over from other donors' samples.

This clone is labeled medium-sized. This chain's CDR3 is CASTQEGYGYTF. For the CDR3, the DNA is TGTGCCAGCACCCAAGAGGGCTATGGCTACACCTTC. The gene calls are TRBV5-6 and TRBJ1-2; no firm D call. The CDR3 runs to 12 residues. V shed 6 bases and J shed 4 bases, with 10 bases lying between them. CDR1 and CDR2 (germline): SGHDT, YYEEEE.

Sample share makes this clone large. V is TRBV6-1 and J is TRBJ1-2; the match to TRBD1 covers 8 bases. This CDR3 spans 11 amino acids. Germline-derived CDR1 and CDR2 are MNHNS and SASEGT. V shed 8 bases and J 10 bases; nucleotides not matched to a gene: 6. CDR3 nucleotides: TGTGCCAGCGTAAGACAGGGGCCCTACACCTTC. Its protein is CASVRQGPYTF.

The V gene is TRBV11-3, the J gene TRBJ2-1; no reliable D call. Trimming took 2 bases from V and 7 from J, leaving 12 bases between them. Germline CDR1 is SGHNT and CDR2 is YENEEA. This CDR3 is built from 14 residues. The DNA for the CDR3 is TGTGCCAGCAGCTTATCCCTTATAGGAAATGAGCAGTTCTTC. Encoded protein: CASSLSLIGNEQFF.

In this sample, this clone turned up many times. J is TRBJ2-6 and V is TRBV29-1, with D hard to call. Trimming took 3 bases from V and 4 from J, leaving 7 bases between them. The CDR3 contains 13 residues. CDR1 SQVTM and CDR2 ANQGSEA come from the germline V gene. The CDR3 nucleotides are TGCAGCGTTGAGGGGTCCGGGGCCAACGTCCTGACTTTC. It yields the protein CSVEGSGANVLTF. The variable domain in full, completed from reference TRBV29-1 and TRBJ2-6, reads SAVISQKPSRDICQRGTSLTIQCQVDSQVTMMFWYRQQPGQSLTLIATANQGSEATYESGFVIDKFPISRPNLTFSTLTVSNMSPEDSSIYLCSVEGSGANVLTFGAGSRLTVL.

This clone was picked up a small number of times. V and J are TRBV6-2 or TRBV6-3 and TRBJ2-1; 9 positions match TRBD2. V was clipped by 1 base and J by 9 bases; unmatched bases: 4. This CDR3 is built from 14 residues. The germline V gene encodes CDR1 MNHEY and CDR2 SVGEGT. DNA of the CDR3: TGTGCCAGCAGTTACTTTAGCGGGAGTGGTGAGCAGTTCTTC. The encoded protein is CASSYFSGSGEQFF.

The chain links TRBV19 to TRBJ2-1, with D uncertain. The germline V gene has CDR1 LNHDA and CDR2 SQIVND (reference sequence). The CDR3 runs 13 residues. Between the trimmed V and J ends, which lost 2 bases and 6 bases, there was a span of 8 bases. CDR3 sequence: CASSITSINEQFF. CDR3 sequence (DNA): TGTGCCAGTAGTATAACTTCAATCAATGAGCAGTTCTTC.

This clone was counted only a few times. One end of the junction varies from germline; a read error may be responsible. The chain recombines TRBV2 with TRBJ2-5; D unresolved. From germline, CDR1 is SNHLY and CDR2 FYNNEI. CDR3 length: 14 residues. CDR3 nucleotides: TGCGCCAGCAGTGAATGGGTAGCCCAAGAGACCCAGTACTTC. Protein sequence: CASSEWVAQETQYF. Filled out from reference TRBV2 and TRBJ2-5, the complete variable domain reads EPEVTQTPSHQVTQMGQEVILRCVPISNHLYFYWYRQILGQKVEFLVSFYNNEISEKSEIFDDQFSVERPDGSNFTLKIRSTKLEDSAMYFCASSEWVAQETQYFGPGTRLLVL.